This T cell receptor (beta chain) originates from a study of blood T cell repertoires in COVID-19. CDR1 and CDR2 from the germline V gene are MGHRA and YSYEKL. The V end lost 0 bases, the J end lost 3 bases, and 12 bases lay between the germline ends. The length of the CDR3 is 15 residues. As processed by the authors: For nucleated cells, counts were estimated from reference gene primer amplification. The data were produced by immunoSEQ multiplex PCR, yet TCRdb's version contains in-frame clones alone and is incomplete. The V and J calls and clone size are taken from that table; D and trimming were inferred from the DNA. This table holds a few hundred thousand clones, 80% to 90% found once. This clone appeared a few times.

Sequencing input: peripheral blood. This sequence originates from a woman of 80 years or more with acute or convalescent COVID-19. The genes are TRBV4-1 and TRBJ2-7; weak D call: TRBD1 (5 bases). CDR3 DNA sequence: TGCGCCAGCAGCCAAGAAGGGGCCAGCGTCTACGAGCAGTACTTC. Protein: CASSQEGASVYEQYF.